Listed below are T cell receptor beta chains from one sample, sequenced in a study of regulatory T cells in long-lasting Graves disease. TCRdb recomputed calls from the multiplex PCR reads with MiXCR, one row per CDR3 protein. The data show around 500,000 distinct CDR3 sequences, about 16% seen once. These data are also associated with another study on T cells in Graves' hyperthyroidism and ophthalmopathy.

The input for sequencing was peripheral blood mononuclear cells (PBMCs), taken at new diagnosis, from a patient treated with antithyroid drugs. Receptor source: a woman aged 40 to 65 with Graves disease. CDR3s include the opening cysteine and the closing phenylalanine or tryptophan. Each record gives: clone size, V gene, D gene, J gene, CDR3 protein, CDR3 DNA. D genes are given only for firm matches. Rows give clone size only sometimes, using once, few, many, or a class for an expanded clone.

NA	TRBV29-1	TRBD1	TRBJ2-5	CSSQGATWSQETQYF	TGCAGCTCGCAGGGGGCGACATGGAGCCAAGAGACCCAGTACTTC
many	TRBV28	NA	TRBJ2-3	CATGSLLLSDTQYF	TGTGCCACCGGTTCACTGTTGTTATCAGATACGCAGTATTTT
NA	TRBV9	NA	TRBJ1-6	CASSPNRVGSPLHF	TGTGCCAGCAGCCCGAACAGGGTGGGTTCACCCCTCCACTTT
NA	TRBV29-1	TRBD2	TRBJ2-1	CSVTGTSGPYNEQFF	TGCAGCGTAACGGGGACTAGCGGGCCCTACAATGAGCAGTTCTTC
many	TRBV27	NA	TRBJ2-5	CASSFGQSQETQYF	TGTGCCAGCAGTTTCGGACAGTCCCAAGAGACCCAGTACTTC
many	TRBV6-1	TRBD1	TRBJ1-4	CASSERGDRVNEKLFF	TGTGCCAGCAGTGAAAGGGGGGACAGGGTTAATGAAAAACTGTTTTTT
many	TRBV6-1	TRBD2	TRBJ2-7	CATSGGGLLIYEQYF	TGTGCCACGTCCGGCGGGGGACTCCTGATATACGAGCAGTACTTC
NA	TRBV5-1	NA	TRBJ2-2	CASSLAEGSTGELFF	TGCGCCAGCAGCTTGGCAGAGGGGTCCACCGGGGAGCTGTTTTTT
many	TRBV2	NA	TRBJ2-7	CASNPEGYEQYF	TGTGCCAGCAACCCCGAGGGCTACGAGCAGTACTTC
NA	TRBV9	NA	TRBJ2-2	CASGTGNTGELFF	TGTGCCAGCGGGACGGGAAACACCGGGGAGCTGTTTTTT
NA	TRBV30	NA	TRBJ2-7	CACSTVVYEQYF	TGTGCCTGCTCGACAGTGGTTTACGAGCAGTACTTC
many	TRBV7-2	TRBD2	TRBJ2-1	CAIRVAGALSSYNEQFF	TGTGCAATCAGGGTAGCGGGGGCCCTCAGCTCCTACAATGAGCAGTTCTTC
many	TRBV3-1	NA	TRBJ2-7	CASSQEGVPDSSSYEQYF	TGTGCCAGCAGCCAAGAAGGGGTTCCGGACTCATCCTCCTACGAGCAGTACTTC
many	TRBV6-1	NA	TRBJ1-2	CASSNHGYYGYTF	TGTGCCAGCAGCAACCATGGTTACTATGGCTACACCTTC
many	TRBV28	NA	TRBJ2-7	CASSSSGVGDYEQYF	TGTGCCAGCAGTTCGTCAGGCGTAGGGGACTACGAGCAGTACTTC
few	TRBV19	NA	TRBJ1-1	CASSWVGGTEAFF	TGTGCCAGTAGCTGGGTGGGGGGCACTGAAGCTTTCTTT
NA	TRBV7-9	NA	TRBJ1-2	CASSAIYIGTGADYTF	TGTGCCAGCAGCGCCATCTACATTGGGACCGGGGCGGACTACACCTTC
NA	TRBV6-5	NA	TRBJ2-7	CASSYIPGRADYEQYF	TGTGCCAGCAGTTACATCCCCGGTAGGGCCGATTACGAGCAGTACTTC
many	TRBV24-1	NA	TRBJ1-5	CATSDPGAWDQPQHF	TGTGCCACCAGTGATCCTGGAGCTTGGGATCAGCCCCAGCATTTT
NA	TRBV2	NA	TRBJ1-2	CASSGTGGYTF	TGTGCCAGCAGTGGCACAGGAGGCTACACCTTC
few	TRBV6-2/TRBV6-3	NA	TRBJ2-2	CASSYRTGFTGELFF	TGTGCCAGCAGTTACCGCACAGGGTTCACCGGGGAGCTGTTTTTT
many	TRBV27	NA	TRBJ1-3	CASGSGSTGNTIYF	TGTGCCAGCGGCTCTGGAAGTACTGGAAACACCATATATTTT
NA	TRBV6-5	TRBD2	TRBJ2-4	CASSYRASGDLNIQYF	TGTGCCAGCAGTTACCGCGCTAGCGGGGACCTAAACATTCAGTACTTC
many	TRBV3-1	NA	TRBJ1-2	CASSLRPEGSYGYTF	TGTGCCAGCAGCCTCCGGCCAGAAGGATCCTATGGCTACACCTTC